Listed below are T cell receptor beta chains from one sample, sequenced in a study of blood T cell repertoires in COVID-19. TCRdb keeps only in-frame clones here, not all; method: immunoSEQ multiplex PCR. Of about 87,000 clones listed, more than 75% are singletons. The sample comprised peripheral blood. Receptor source: a man between 35 and 55 years old with acute or convalescent COVID-19. Both conserved end residues are part of each CDR3.

v_call	j_call	cdr3_aa
TRBV30	TRBJ1-1	CAWSPMRGEAFF
TRBV5-1	TRBJ2-1	CASSLRLAGEGGNEQFF
TRBV6-5	TRBJ1-1	CATRPDSVTEAFF
TRBV29-1	TRBJ1-2	CSDRRGGSFHGYTF
TRBV4-2	TRBJ2-7	CASSPVPAGGGEQYF
TRBV6-5	TRBJ1-5	CASNEQGHQPQHF
TRBV6-2/TRBV6-3	TRBJ2-1	CASSAAGSFYNEQFF
TRBV19	TRBJ1-5	CASASGGNQPQHF
TRBV5-1	TRBJ2-1	CASSLATTSASLNEQFF
TRBV14	TRBJ1-1	CASSPIPNTEAFF
TRBV7-6	TRBJ2-7	CASSLRAGQMYEQYF
TRBV3-1/TRBV3-2	TRBJ2-2	CASSRTSGINTGELFF
TRBV4-1	TRBJ1-4	CASSSYRGGNEKLFF
TRBV5-4	TRBJ2-3	CASSPDRGPGDTQYF
TRBV5-1	TRBJ2-1	CASSLDRSSYNEQFF
TRBV7-3	TRBJ2-2	CASSSPRDGGNTGELFF
TRBV6-5	TRBJ1-6	CASSYSKDSYNSPLHF
TRBV5-1	TRBJ2-7	CASSPGTGEPLEQYF
TRBV4-3	TRBJ1-2	CASSRHRTGPYGYTF
TRBV29-1	TRBJ2-1	CSVESPSSYNEQFF
TRBV7-3	TRBJ2-7	CASSLPHGTGDYEQYF
TRBV5-1	TRBJ2-2	CASGRDTGELFF
TRBV4-3	TRBJ1-1	CASRPTGTGRTEAFF
TRBV5-1	TRBJ1-1	CASSYRTGGDTEAFF
TRBV18	TRBJ2-5	CASSPREDQETQYF
TRBV5-1	TRBJ1-2	CASSLAGGGYTF